The clone carrying this TCR beta chain has just a few counts. As yet, its antigen is unknown. Per the germline V gene, CDR1 is KGHDR and CDR2 is SFDVKD. Trimming took 5 bases from V and 5 from J; bases not matched to a gene: 7. The CDR3 runs to 15 residues. Molecular barcoding with unique molecular identifiers was used for the TCRbeta library. TCRdb itself ran the PCR reads through MiXCR, one entry per CDR3 protein. The table lists hundreds of thousands of distinct CDR3 sequences, 10% to 15% of them singletons. These data are taken from a study of T-cell reconstitution after alpha-beta-depleted transplantation in children. Study outcomes and limitations: When one year had passed after transplant, most T-cell counts and diversity came from newly produced T cells. Recipient T cells and thymic progenitors that survived were the source of the high TCRbeta diversity seen at day 60 in some patients. At around two months after transplant, the alpha-beta T cells were reportedly derived from several hundred expanded clones that came from non-depleted graft cells.

The sample consisted of PBMCs, taken before TCRalphabeta/CD19-depleted stem cell transplant. This chain connects TRBV24-1 to TRBJ2-5, with 10 bases aligning to TRBD1. This sequence was found in a girl between 2 and 10 years old with congenital amegakaryocytic thrombocytopenia, due to receive a stem cell transplant. Here the CDR3 DNA reads TGTGCCACCAGTGGTCGACAGGGGGCCGGGGAGACCCAGTACTTC. Amino acid sequence: CATSGRQGAGETQYF.